The 12 T cell receptor beta chains in this list originate from one sample, sequenced in a study of response to subunit inactivated influenza vaccine. TCRdb passed the RT-PCR reads through MiXCR, listing each CDR3 protein once. The sample contains 500,000 to 700,000 distinct CDR3 sequences, roughly 23% of which appear only once. The sample was also reused in another study, on T cells expressing NK-cell markers. In that study: Researchers built TCR beta cDNA using 5'RACE template switching with UMIs.

The material sequenced was CD4+ T cells sorted from PBMCs, taken roughly 12 days after vaccination. Receptor source: a man in his forties or fifties who received an inactivated influenza vaccine.

The chain employs TRBV5-1 and TRBJ2-7; either TRBD1 or TRBD2 may supply D (6 bases each). Deletions cut 4 bases from V and 3 bases from J, with 20 bases between. The CDR3 consists of 16 residues. Germline assignment: CDR1 SGHRS and CDR2 YFSETQ. CDR3 bases: TGCGCCAGCAGCCCTGGGGGGCAGGGTATAATCTACGAGCAGTACTTC. Translated: CASSPGGQGIIYEQYF.

This clonotype was recorded once. The V and J genes are TRBV20-1 and TRBJ2-3, with no clear D. Trimming cost V 6 bases and J 2 bases, with 9 bases left between them. Germline CDR1 and CDR2: DFQATT and SNEGSKA (reference sequence). The CDR3 is made up of 12 amino acids. DNA of the CDR3: TGCAGTGCCGTCCATGACACAGATACGCAGTATTTT. Residues: CSAVHDTDTQYF.

In its sample, this clonotype was seen many times. This chain connects TRBV29-1 to TRBJ1-1; maybe TRBD1 (5 bases). Trimming pared 3 bases from V and 0 bases from J, leaving 8 bases between. Germline values: CDR1 SQVTM, CDR2 ANQGSEA. The CDR3 covers 13 residues. Here the CDR3 DNA reads TGCAGCGTTGAGGGACGGTTGAACACTGAAGCTTTCTTT. Its protein is CSVEGRLNTEAFF. Full variable domain (outside the CDR3, taken from reference TRBV29-1 and TRBJ1-1): SAVISQKPSRDICQRGTSLTIQCQVDSQVTMMFWYRQQPGQSLTLIATANQGSEATYESGFVIDKFPISRPNLTFSTLTVSNMSPEDSSIYLCSVEGRLNTEAFFGQGTRLTVV.

This clonotype has just a few counts. The chain has TRBV11-2 and TRBJ2-5; D not resolved. Germline V gene data show CDR1 as SGHAT and CDR2 as FQNNGV. The CDR3 consists of 12 residues. V was clipped by 5 bases and J by 4 bases, with 8 bases between them. The CDR3 region is CASSTPAETQYF. CDR3 DNA sequence: TGTGCCAGCAGCACCCCCGCAGAGACCCAGTACTTC.

The genes are TRBV7-3 and TRBJ1-4, with 7 bases lining up with TRBD1. The V and J ends lost 5 bases and 1 base, in that order; junction bases with no gene match: 4. The germline V gene encodes CDR1 SGHTA and CDR2 FQGTGA. This CDR3 spans 15 amino acids. The DNA of the CDR3 is TGTGCCAGCAGCCAGACAGGGCGAACTAATGAAAAACTGTTTTTT. Translated, it gives CASSQTGRTNEKLFF.

This chain connects TRBV28 to TRBJ2-3, with TRBD2 as a possible D gene (6 bases). CDR1 MDHEN and CDR2 SYDVKM come from the germline V gene. V was clipped by 6 bases and J by 9 bases, with 16 bases between them. The CDR3 loop spans 13 amino acids. As DNA, the CDR3 is TGTGCCAGCAGCCAAGGGCGTAGCGGCACGCAGTATTTT. It specifies CASSQGRSGTQYF. Combining the CDR3 with reference TRBV28 and TRBJ2-3 gives the whole variable domain DVKVTQSSRYLVKRTGEKVFLECVQDMDHENMFWYRQDPGLGLRLIYFSYDVKMKEKGDIPEGYSVSREKKERFSLILESASTNQTSMYLCASSQGRSGTQYFGPGTRLTVL.

This clonotype was observed a few times. In DNA form, the CDR3 reads TGCGCCAGCAGCCAAGATCGGGGTAGCGGGGGGTACAATGAGCAGTTCTTC. Amino acid sequence: CASSQDRGSGGYNEQFF. The V call is TRBV4-3, the J call TRBJ2-1; 10 nucleotides match TRBD2. Germline CDR1 reads LGHNA; CDR2 reads YSLEER. Trimming cost V 0 bases and J 4 bases; bases outside gene matches: 6. The CDR3 is 17 residues long.

This clonotype has a count of ten or more. This chain joins TRBV5-1 and TRBJ1-3; D call uncertain. Germline lookup yields CDR1 SGHRS and CDR2 YFSETQ. The CDR3 runs 16 residues. Trimming removed 1 base from V and 0 bases from J, with 11 bases in between. CDR3 residues: CASSLMGLTSGNTIYF. In DNA form, the CDR3 reads TGCGCCAGCAGCTTGATGGGCCTTACCTCTGGAAACACCATATATTTT.

The V call is TRBV5-1, the J call TRBJ2-1; no clear D. The CDR3 spans 15 residues. V was trimmed by 0 bases and J by 0 bases, leaving 7 bases between them. The germline CDR1 and CDR2 sequences are SGHRS and YFSETQ. This CDR3 reads CASSLDLGSYNEQFF. The CDR3 DNA is TGCGCCAGCAGCTTGGACCTTGGCTCCTACAATGAGCAGTTCTTC.

This rearrangement joins TRBV6-1 to TRBJ2-2; TRBD2 aligns across 8 bases. The CDR3 runs 16 residues. Germline CDR1 MNHNS, CDR2 SASEGT. After removal of 6 bases from V and 5 bases from J, the junction contained 11 bases not matched to a gene. This chain's CDR3 is CASRRKAGAVTGELFF. For the CDR3, the DNA is TGTGCCAGCAGGAGGAAAGCGGGGGCGGTTACCGGGGAGCTGTTTTTT.

The V gene is TRBV18, the J gene TRBJ2-3; D might be TRBD1 (6 bases). CDR1 and CDR2 (germline): KGHSH, LQKENI. The CDR3 runs 15 residues. The V and J ends lost 3 bases and 0 bases respectively, with 10 bases between them. This CDR3 is CASSPRGSSTDTQYF. CDR3 DNA sequence: TGTGCCAGCTCACCCAGGGGCTCTAGCACAGATACGCAGTATTTT.

The gene calls are TRBV12-3 or TRBV12-4 and TRBJ1-2, with D perhaps TRBD1 (5 bases). This CDR3 region has 12 residues. The germline V and J ends were trimmed by 3 bases and 8 bases, with 10 bases remaining between them. CDR3 residues: CASSLPGKGYTF. CDR3 in DNA: TGTGCCAGCAGTTTGCCAGGGAAGGGCTACACCTTC.